The clone carrying this T cell receptor (beta chain) was detected many times. Its antigen is as yet unknown. The diagnoses drew upon clinical symptoms, serum thyroxine and TRAb, thyroid ultrasound and orbital computed tomography. The data derive from a study of T cells in Graves' hyperthyroidism and ophthalmopathy. Study-level points and caveats: A 13 V-J model separated ophthalmopathy from stable hyperthyroidism.

Amplification of TCR beta CDR3 regions used RNA as the template. HTBI primers were employed in a first-round RT-PCR of the TCR CDR3. Using its own MiXCR run on the multiplex PCR reads, TCRdb lists one record per CDR3 protein. The table has roughly 500,000 distinct CDR3 sequences, 35% to 50% seen once. Trimming removed 1 base at V and 4 bases at J, with 13 bases between. Germline-derived CDR1 and CDR2 are LGHDT and YNNKEL (reference sequence). This CDR3 comprises 15 residues. The rearrangement joins TRBV3-1 to TRBJ1-1; possible D gene TRBD1, 5 bases. The sample taken for sequencing was peripheral blood or thyroid tissue (not recorded which). The source of this sequence is an adult woman with Graves' disease, either hyperthyroidism or ophthalmopathy (not recorded which). The CDR3 DNA follows: TGTGCCAGCAGCCAAGGGGTTGACAGTAGCACTGAAGCTTTCTTT. As protein: CASSQGVDSSTEAFF.